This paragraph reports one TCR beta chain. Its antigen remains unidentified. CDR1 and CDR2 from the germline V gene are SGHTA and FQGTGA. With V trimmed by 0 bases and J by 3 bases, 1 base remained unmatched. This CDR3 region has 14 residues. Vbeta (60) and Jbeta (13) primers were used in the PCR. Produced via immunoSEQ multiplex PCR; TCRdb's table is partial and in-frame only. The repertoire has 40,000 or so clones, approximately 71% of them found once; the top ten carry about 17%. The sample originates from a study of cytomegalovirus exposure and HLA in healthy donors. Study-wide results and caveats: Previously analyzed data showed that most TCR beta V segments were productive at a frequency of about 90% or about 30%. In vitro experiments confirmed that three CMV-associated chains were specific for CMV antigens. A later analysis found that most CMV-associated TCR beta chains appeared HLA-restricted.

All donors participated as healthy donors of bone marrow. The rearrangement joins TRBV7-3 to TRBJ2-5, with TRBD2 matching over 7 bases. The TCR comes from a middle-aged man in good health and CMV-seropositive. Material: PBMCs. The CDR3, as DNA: TGTGCCAGCAGCTTAACTGGGGGGGAAGAGACCCAGTACTTC. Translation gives CASSLTGGEETQYF.